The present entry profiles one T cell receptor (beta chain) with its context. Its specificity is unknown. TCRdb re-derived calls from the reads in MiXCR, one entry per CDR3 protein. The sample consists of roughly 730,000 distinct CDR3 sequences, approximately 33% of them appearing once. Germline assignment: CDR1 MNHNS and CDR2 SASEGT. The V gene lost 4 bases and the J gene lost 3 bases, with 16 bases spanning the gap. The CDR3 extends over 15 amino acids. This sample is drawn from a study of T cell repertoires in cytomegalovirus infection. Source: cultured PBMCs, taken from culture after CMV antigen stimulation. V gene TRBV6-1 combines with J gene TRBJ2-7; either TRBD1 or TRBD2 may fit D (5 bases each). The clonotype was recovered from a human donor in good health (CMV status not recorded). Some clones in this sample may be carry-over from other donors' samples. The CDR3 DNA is TGTGCCAGCAGTGTCCGGGGCCTGGCCCTCTACGAGCAGTACTTC. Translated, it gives CASSVRGLALYEQYF.